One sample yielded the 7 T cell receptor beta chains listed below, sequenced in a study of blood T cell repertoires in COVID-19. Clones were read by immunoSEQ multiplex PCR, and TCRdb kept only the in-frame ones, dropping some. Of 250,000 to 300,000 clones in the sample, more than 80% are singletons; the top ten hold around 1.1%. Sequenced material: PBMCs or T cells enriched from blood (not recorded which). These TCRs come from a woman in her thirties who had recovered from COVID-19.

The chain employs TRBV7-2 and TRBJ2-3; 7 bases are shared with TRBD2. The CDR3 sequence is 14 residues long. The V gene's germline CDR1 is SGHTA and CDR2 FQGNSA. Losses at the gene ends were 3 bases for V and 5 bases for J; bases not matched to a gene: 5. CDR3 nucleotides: TGTGCCAGCAGCTTGGGGGGGGTGGTAGATACGCAGTATTTT. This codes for CASSLGGVVDTQYF.

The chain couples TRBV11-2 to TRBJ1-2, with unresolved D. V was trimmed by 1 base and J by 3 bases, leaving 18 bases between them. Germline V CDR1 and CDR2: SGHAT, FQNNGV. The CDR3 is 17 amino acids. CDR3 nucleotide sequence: TGTGCCAGCAGCTTAGTAGGACCCGGAGGCATCTACTATGGCTACACCTTC. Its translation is CASSLVGPGGIYYGYTF.

The CDR3 region has the DNA TGTGCCAGCAGTTTAGGGGGGAACAGCAATCAGCCCCAGCATTTT. Encoded protein: CASSLGGNSNQPQHF. The chain is built from TRBV28 and TRBJ1-5, with D perhaps TRBD1 (5 bases). Germline values: CDR1 MDHEN, CDR2 SYDVKM. The V gene lost 2 bases and the J gene lost 1 base, with 9 bases spanning the gap. The CDR3 runs 15 residues.

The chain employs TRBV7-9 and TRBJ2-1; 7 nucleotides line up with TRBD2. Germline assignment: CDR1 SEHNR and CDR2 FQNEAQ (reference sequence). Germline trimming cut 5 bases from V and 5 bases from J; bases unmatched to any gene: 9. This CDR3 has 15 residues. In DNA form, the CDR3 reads TGTGCCAGCAGCCTAGTGGGGCTAGCGGACAATGAGCAGTTCTTC. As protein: CASSLVGLADNEQFF.

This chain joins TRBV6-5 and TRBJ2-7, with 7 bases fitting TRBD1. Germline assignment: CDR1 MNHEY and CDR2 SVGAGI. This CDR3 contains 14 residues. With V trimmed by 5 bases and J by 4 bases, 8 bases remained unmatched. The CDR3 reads CASSKLDRAYEQYF. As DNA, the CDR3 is TGTGCCAGCAGTAAACTCGACAGGGCGTACGAGCAGTACTTC.

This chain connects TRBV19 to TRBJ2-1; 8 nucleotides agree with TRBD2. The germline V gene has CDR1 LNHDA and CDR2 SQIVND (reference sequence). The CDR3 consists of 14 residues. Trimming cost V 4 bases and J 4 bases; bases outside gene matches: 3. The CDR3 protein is CASSTSGSYNEQFF. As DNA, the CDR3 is TGTGCCAGTAGTACTAGCGGGTCTTACAATGAGCAGTTCTTC.

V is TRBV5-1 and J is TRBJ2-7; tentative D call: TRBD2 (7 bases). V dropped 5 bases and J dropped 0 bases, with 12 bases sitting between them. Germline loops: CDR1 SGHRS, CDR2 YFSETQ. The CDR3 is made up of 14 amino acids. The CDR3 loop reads CASRPGGLSYEQYF. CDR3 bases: TGCGCCAGCAGACCGGGGGGCCTCTCCTACGAGCAGTACTTC.